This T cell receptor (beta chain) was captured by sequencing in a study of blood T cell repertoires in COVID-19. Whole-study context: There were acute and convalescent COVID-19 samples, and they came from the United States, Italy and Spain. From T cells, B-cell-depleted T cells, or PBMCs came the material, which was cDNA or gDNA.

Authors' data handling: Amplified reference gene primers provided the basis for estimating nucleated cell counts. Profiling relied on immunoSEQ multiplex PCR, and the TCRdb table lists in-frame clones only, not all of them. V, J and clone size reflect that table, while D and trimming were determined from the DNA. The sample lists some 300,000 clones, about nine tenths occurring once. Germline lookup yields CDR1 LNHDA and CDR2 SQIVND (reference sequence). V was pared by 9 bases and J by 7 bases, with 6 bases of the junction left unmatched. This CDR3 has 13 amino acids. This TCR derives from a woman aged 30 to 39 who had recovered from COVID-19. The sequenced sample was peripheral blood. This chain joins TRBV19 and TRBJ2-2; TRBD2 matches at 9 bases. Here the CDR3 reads CASRGLAGGELFF. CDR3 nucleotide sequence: TGTGCCAGCCGGGGACTAGCAGGCGGGGAGCTGTTTTTT.